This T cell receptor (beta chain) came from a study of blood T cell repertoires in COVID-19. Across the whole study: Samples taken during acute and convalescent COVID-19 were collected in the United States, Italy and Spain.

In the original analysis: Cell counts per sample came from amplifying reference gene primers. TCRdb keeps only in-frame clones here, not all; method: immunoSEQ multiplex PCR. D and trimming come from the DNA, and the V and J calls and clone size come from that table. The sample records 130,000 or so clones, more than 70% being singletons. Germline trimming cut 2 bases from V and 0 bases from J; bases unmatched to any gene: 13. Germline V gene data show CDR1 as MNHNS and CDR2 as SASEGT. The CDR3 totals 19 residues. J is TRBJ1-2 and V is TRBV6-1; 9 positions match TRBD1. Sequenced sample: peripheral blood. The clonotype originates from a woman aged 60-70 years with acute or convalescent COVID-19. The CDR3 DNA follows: TGTGCCAGCAGTGAAATAGGAGGGACAGGGTGGCAAACTAACTATGGCTACACCTTC. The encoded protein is CASSEIGGTGWQTNYGYTF.